This T cell receptor (beta chain) appears in the sequencing data of a study of T cell responses to AZD1222 COVID-19 vaccine. The wider study: Some second doses came at about 4 weeks and others at about 12 weeks; these were pooled.

V was pared by 5 bases and J by 9 bases, with 19 bases between. The CDR3 consists of 15 residues. Per the germline V gene, CDR1 is SEHNR and CDR2 is FQNEAQ (reference sequence). As concerns this clone: Its antigen is not known.

Notes on the study in general: Spike-specific TCR repertoires showed rising breadth and depth after two AZD1222 doses. Clonal diversity was possibly underestimated; the donors were predominantly white British and more often female. Along spike, vaccine-associated CD4 TCRs were found throughout, with dominance at 160-218 and 743-854.

Profiling relied on immunoSEQ multiplex PCR, and the TCRdb table lists in-frame clones only, not all of them. The repertoire has 120,000 or so clones, less than 90% of them found once; the top ten carry about 1.6%. The sample consisted of peripheral blood, taken on day 0 of AZD1222 vaccination. The clonotype was recovered from an adult in good health. The chain combines TRBV7-9 with TRBJ2-2; D may correspond to TRBD1 or TRBD2 (5 bases each). The CDR3 coding sequence is TGTGCCAGCAGCCCATTCGGGACCACGAAAAGGGAGCTGTTTTTT. Its protein product is CASSPFGTTKRELFF. The whole variable domain, remainder taken from reference TRBV7-9 and TRBJ2-2, is DTGVSQNPRHKITKRGQNVTFRCDPISEHNRLYWYRQTLGQGPEFLTYFQNEAQLEKSRLLSDRFSAERPKGSFSTLEIQRTEQGDSAMYLCASSPFGTTKRELFFGEGSRLTVL.